The T cell receptor (beta chain) under discussion was sequenced for a study of CD8+CD57+ T cells in acquired aplastic anemia. Study in general: Quantities of DNA derived from sorted CD4+ and CD8+ cells averaged around 3.2 ug.

This clonotype is a singleton in its sample. The antigen is unknown. Study-wide findings and caveats: Overlapping CD8+ CDR3 repertoires of patients and controls contained roughly 29 shared sequences.

Both TCR beta VDJ combination and CDR3 sequence profiling were carried out. Genomic DNA was the template for this profiling. Each CDR3 protein is one row after TCRdb ran MiXCR on the reads. The sample yields about 110,000 distinct CDR3 sequences, approximately 49% seen once. V was cut by 1 base and J by 6 bases, with 19 bases left in between. The CDR3 is 15 amino acids. The germline V gene encodes CDR1 DFQATT and CDR2 SNEGSKA (reference sequence). The rearrangement links TRBV20-1 to TRBJ2-7; maybe TRBD1 (5 bases). Sequencing used sorted CD4+, CD8+, or CD8+CD57+ T cells (not recorded which) from PBMCs. This clonotype was obtained from a human donor in good health, serving as a control. CDR3 residues: CSARARQGTFGEQYF. CDR3 coding DNA: TGCAGTGCTAGAGCGCGGCAGGGTACTTTCGGCGAGCAGTACTTC.